Listed here are 11 T cell receptor beta chains from one sample, sequenced in a study of T cell repertoires and HLA-DP antigens. Antigens of these TCRs are unknown. Sequenced by immunoSEQ multiplex PCR; TCRdb stores in-frame clones only, minus some. The sample includes around 110,000 clones, 90% to 95% seen only once; the top ten take over 0.25%. The material sequenced was CD4+ T cells from PBMCs. Receptors were obtained from a young woman in good health and CMV-seronegative.

A few counts support this clone. V gene TRBV6-6 combines with J gene TRBJ1-2; D unclear. The CDR3 runs to 12 residues. Trimming removed 6 bases at V and 8 bases at J, with 13 bases between. The germline CDR1 and CDR2 sequences are MNHNY and SVGAGI (reference sequence). This CDR3 reads CASSPGLGGYTF. The CDR3 DNA reads as TGTGCCAGCAGCCCCGGGTTGGGGGGCTACACCTTC.

This chain joins TRBV12-5 and TRBJ2-3; no firm D call. Germline V gene data show CDR1 as LGHNT and CDR2 as FRNRAP. This CDR3 is built from 15 residues. The germline V and J ends were trimmed by 5 bases and 1 base, with 13 bases remaining between them. This CDR3 reads CASGPGETGTDTQYF. CDR3 in DNA: TGTGCTAGTGGTCCAGGAGAAACGGGCACAGATACGCAGTATTTT.

The chain employs TRBV18 and TRBJ2-1; 14 nucleotides line up with TRBD2. CDR3 length equals 19 residues. Trimming cost V 4 bases and J 7 bases; bases outside gene matches: 15. Germline V gives CDR1 KGHSH, CDR2 LQKENI. CDR3 sequence (DNA): TGTGCCAGCTCACGATATCGCTGGACTAGCGGGAGGTCAGGTAATGAGCAGTTCTTC. Its translation: CASSRYRWTSGRSGNEQFF.

The V and J genes are TRBV30 and TRBJ1-2; a possible D gene is TRBD1 (6 bases). CDR3 length: 15 residues. CDR1 and CDR2 from the germline V gene are GTSNPN and SVGIG (reference sequence). V shed 2 bases and J shed 2 bases, with 15 bases lying between them. CDR3: CAWSPPGRGNYGYTF. In DNA form, the CDR3 reads TGTGCCTGGAGTCCCCCCGGCAGGGGCAACTATGGCTACACCTTC.

This sequence joins TRBV2 and TRBJ1-1; maybe TRBD1 (5 bases). The CDR3 is made up of 14 amino acids. Germline loops: CDR1 SNHLY, CDR2 FYNNEI. V was clipped by 6 bases and J by 5 bases, with 16 bases between them. CDR3 nucleotides: TGTGCCAGCAGCGAACGACAGTTAGGGACTGAAGCTTTCTTT. Amino acid sequence: CASSERQLGTEAFF.

J is TRBJ1-2 and V is TRBV20-1, with 8 bases fitting TRBD1. Germline CDR1 is DFQATT and CDR2 is SNEGSKA (reference sequence). CDR3 length: 11 residues. After removal of 6 bases from V and 6 bases from J, the junction contained 3 bases not matched to a gene. The chain's CDR3 is CSARTGNGYTF. CDR3 in DNA: TGCAGTGCCCGGACAGGGAATGGCTACACCTTC.

V gene TRBV27 combines with J gene TRBJ1-2, with D possibly being TRBD1 (5 bases). V was pared by 2 bases and J by 2 bases, with 9 bases between. CDR3 size: 14 residues. In germline, CDR1 is MNHEY, CDR2 SMNVEV (reference sequence). The CDR3 loop reads CASSLQQGNYGYTF. The CDR3, as DNA: TGTGCCAGCAGTTTACAGCAGGGAAACTATGGCTACACCTTC.

The J gene is TRBJ2-7, the V gene TRBV10-3; 7 nucleotides agree with TRBD1. With V trimmed by 5 bases and J by 4 bases, 11 bases remained unmatched. Germline V gene sequence: CDR1 ENHRY, CDR2 SYGVKD. The CDR3 spans 15 residues. The DNA for the CDR3 is TGTGCCATCAGTCCTACAGGGGCGCAAGGGTACGAGCAGTACGTC. Its protein product is CAISPTGAQGYEQYV.

This chain joins TRBV18 and TRBJ2-5; D perhaps matches TRBD1 (5 bases). The CDR3 runs to 13 residues. In germline, CDR1 is KGHSH, CDR2 LQKENI. Trimming cost V 6 bases and J 4 bases, with 12 bases left between them. The CDR3 protein is CASSTGQRETQYF. The CDR3, as DNA: TGTGCCAGCTCCACCGGACAAAGAGAGACCCAGTACTTC.

CDR3 nucleotides: TGTGCCACCATGGGGACAGGGGCCTTCTACGAGCAGTACGTC. This sequence encodes CATMGTGAFYEQYV. This sequence joins TRBV28 and TRBJ2-7; 10 positions agree with TRBD1. CDR1 and CDR2 (germline): MDHEN, SYDVKM. The CDR3 consists of 14 residues. The junction had 9 bases not matched to a gene; V was cut back by 10 bases and J by 3 bases.

This clone has only one observation. CDR3 loop: CASSDNRGTGELFF. The CDR3 coding sequence is TGTGCCAGCAGTGATAACAGGGGGACCGGGGAGCTGTTTTTT. The gene calls are TRBV2 and TRBJ2-2; 8 bases agree with TRBD1. V lost 3 bases and J lost 5; bases outside the gene matches: 2. The CDR3 length is 14 residues. Germline CDR1 and CDR2: SNHLY and FYNNEI.